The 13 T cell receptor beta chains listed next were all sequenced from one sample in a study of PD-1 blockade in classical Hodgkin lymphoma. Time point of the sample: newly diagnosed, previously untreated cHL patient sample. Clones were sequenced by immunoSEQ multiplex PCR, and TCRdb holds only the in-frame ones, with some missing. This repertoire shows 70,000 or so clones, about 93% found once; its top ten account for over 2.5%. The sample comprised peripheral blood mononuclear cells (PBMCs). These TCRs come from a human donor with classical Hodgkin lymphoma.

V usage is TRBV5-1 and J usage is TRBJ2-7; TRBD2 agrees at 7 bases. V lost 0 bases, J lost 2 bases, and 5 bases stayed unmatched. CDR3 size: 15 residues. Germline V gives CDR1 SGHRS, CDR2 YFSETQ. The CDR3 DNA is TGCGCCAGCAGCTTGGTAGCGGGCCCCACCTACGAGCAGTACTTC. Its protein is CASSLVAGPTYEQYF.

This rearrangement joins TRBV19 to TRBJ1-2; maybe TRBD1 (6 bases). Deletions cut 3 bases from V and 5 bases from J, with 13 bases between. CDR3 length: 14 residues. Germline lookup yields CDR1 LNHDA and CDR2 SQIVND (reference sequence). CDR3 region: CASSISPGAYGYTF. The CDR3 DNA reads TGTGCCAGTAGTATTAGCCCGGGGGCTTATGGCTACACCTTC.

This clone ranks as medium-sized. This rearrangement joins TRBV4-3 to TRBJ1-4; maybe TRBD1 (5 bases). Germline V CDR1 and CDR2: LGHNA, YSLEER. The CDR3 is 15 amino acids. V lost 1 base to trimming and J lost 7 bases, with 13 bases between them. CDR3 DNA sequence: TGCGCCAGCAGCCAAGGCAAGGGGCTAGGTGAAAAACTGTTTTTT. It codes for CASSQGKGLGEKLFF.

CDR3 region: CASSLYQLDSYEQYF. CDR3 DNA sequence: TGTGCCAGCAGCTTATACCAATTGGACAGTTACGAGCAGTACTTC. The chain combines TRBV7-9 with TRBJ2-7; tentatively, D is TRBD1 (6 bases). The germline gives CDR1 SEHNR, CDR2 FQNEAQ (reference sequence). This CDR3 contains 15 residues. Deletions cut 2 bases from V and 4 bases from J, with 15 bases between. The full variable domain, completed using reference TRBV7-9 and TRBJ2-7, is DTGVSQNPRHKITKRGQNVTFRCDPISEHNRLYWYRQTLGQGPEFLTYFQNEAQLEKSRLLSDRFSAERPKGSFSTLEIQRTEQGDSAMYLCASSLYQLDSYEQYFGPGTRLTVT.

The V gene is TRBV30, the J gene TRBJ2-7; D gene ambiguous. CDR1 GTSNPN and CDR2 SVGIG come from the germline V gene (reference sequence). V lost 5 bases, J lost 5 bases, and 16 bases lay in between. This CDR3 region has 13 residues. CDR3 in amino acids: CAWAPLRTDEQYF. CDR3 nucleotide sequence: TGTGCCTGGGCCCCTTTAAGAACCGACGAGCAGTACTTC. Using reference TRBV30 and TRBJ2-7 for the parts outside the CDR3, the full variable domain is SQTIHQWPATLVQPVGSPLSLECTVEGTSNPNLYWYRQAAGRGLQLLFYSVGIGQISSEVPQNLSASRPQDRQFILSSKKLLLSDSGFYLCAWAPLRTDEQYFGPGTRLTVT.

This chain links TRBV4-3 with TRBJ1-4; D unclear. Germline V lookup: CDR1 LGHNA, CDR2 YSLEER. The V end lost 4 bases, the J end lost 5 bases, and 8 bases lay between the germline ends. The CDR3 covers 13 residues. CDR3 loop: CASSLDKNEKLFF. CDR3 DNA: TGCGCCAGCAGCCTGGATAAGAATGAAAAACTGTTTTTT.

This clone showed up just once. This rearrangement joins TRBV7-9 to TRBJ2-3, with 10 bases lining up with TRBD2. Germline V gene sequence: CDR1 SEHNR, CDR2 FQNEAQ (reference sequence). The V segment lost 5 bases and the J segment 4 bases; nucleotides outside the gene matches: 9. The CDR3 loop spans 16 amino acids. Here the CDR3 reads CASSTRRAGGPDTQYF. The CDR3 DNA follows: TGTGCCAGCAGCACCCGGCGAGCGGGAGGGCCAGATACGCAGTATTTT.

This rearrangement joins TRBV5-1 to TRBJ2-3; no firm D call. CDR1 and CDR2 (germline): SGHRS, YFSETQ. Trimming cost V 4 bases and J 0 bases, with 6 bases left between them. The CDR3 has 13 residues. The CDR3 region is CASSQTSTDTQYF. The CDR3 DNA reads TGCGCCAGCAGCCAGACTAGCACAGATACGCAGTATTTT.

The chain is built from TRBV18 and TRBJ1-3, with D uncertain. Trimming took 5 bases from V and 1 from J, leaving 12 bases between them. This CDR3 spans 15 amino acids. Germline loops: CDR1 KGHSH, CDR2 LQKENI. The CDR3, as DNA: TGTGCCAGCTCAGGCGACGGTGTTTCTGGAAACACCATATATTTT. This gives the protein CASSGDGVSGNTIYF.

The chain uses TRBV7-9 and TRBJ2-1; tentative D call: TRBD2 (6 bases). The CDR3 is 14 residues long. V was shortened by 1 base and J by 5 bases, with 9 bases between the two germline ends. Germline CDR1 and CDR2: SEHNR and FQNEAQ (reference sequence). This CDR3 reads CASSLGSGDNEQFF. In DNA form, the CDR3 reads TGTGCCAGCAGCTTAGGTAGCGGAGACAATGAGCAGTTCTTC.

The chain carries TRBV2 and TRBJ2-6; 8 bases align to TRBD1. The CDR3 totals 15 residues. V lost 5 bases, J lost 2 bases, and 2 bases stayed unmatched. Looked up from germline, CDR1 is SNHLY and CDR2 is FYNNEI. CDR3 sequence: CASSLQGAGANVLTF. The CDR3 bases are TGTGCCAGCAGTTTACAGGGGGCTGGGGCCAACGTCCTGACTTTC. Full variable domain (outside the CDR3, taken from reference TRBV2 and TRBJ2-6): EPEVTQTPSHQVTQMGQEVILRCVPISNHLYFYWYRQILGQKVEFLVSFYNNEISEKSEIFDDQFSVERPDGSNFTLKIRSTKLEDSAMYFCASSLQGAGANVLTFGAGSRLTVL.

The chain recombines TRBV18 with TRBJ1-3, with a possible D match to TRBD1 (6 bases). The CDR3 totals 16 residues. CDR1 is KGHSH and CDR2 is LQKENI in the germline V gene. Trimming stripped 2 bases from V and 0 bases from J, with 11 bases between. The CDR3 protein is CASSPSRTVSGNTIYF. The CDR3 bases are TGTGCCAGCTCACCATCCCGGACAGTCTCTGGAAACACCATATATTTT.

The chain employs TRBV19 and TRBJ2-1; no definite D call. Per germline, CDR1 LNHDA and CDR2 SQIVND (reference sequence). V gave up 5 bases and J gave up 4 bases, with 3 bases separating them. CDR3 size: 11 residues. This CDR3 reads CASSLYNEQFF. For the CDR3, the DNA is TGTGCCAGTAGTCTGTACAATGAGCAGTTCTTC.